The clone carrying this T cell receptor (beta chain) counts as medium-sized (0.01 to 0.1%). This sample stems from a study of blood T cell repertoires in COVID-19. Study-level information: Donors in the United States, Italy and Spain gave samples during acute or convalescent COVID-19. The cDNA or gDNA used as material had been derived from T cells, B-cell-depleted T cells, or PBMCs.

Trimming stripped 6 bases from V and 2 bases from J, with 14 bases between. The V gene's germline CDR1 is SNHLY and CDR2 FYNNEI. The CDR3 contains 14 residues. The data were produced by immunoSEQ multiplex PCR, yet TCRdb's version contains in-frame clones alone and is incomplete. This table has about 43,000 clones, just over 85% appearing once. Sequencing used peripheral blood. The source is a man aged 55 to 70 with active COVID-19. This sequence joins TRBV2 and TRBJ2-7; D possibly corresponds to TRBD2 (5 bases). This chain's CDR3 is CASRTGLDPYEQYF. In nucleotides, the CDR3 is TGTGCCAGCAGGACTGGACTGGATCCCTACGAGCAGTACTTC.